The rows below give T cell receptor beta chains drawn from one sample of a study of CD8 T cells in ankylosing spondylitis. TCRdb called the 5' RACE reads again in MiXCR, with one record for every CDR3 protein. The repertoire holds approximately 540,000 distinct CDR3 sequences, with roughly 13% as singletons. Sequenced sample: blood, either unsorted or a sorted T cell fraction (not recorded which). The receptors originated from a male donor with ankylosing spondylitis. Each CDR3 is given with its conserved first and last residue. The D gene is left open where the match is weak. Some rows mark clone size as missing; the rest say once, few, many or name a class of expanded clone.

V gene,J gene,clone size,D gene,CDR3 protein,CDR3 DNA
TRBV5-1,TRBJ2-7,few,-,CASSWRERYEQYF,TGCGCCAGCAGCTGGAGAGAGCGCTACGAGCAGTACTTC
TRBV4-2,TRBJ2-7,-,-,CASSQDGYSHEQYF,TGTGCCAGCAGCCAAGATGGGTATTCCCACGAGCAGTACTTC
TRBV14,TRBJ1-6,-,-,CASSPAESYNSPLHF,TGTGCCAGCAGCCCCGCTGAGTCCTATAATTCACCCCTCCACTTT
TRBV19,TRBJ2-1,many,TRBD2,CASVPTSGHYNEQFF,TGTGCCAGTGTACCGACTAGCGGGCATTACAATGAGCAGTTCTTC
TRBV12-3/TRBV12-4,TRBJ2-1,few,TRBD2,CASSPSGSRFGEQFF,TGTGCCAGCAGTCCAAGCGGGAGCCGCTTTGGTGAGCAGTTCTTC
TRBV6-1,TRBJ1-4,few,-,CASRRGNEKLFF,TGTGCCAGCCGGAGGGGTAATGAAAAACTGTTTTTT
TRBV6-2/TRBV6-3,TRBJ2-1,many,-,CASSQIDEQFF,TGTGCCAGCAGTCAAATCGATGAGCAGTTCTTC
TRBV20-1,TRBJ2-7,few,-,CSATPLGSEQYF,TGCAGTGCGACCCCACTAGGAAGCGAGCAGTACTTC
TRBV12-3/TRBV12-4,TRBJ2-1,many,TRBD2,CASSFRTSGSHEQFF,TGTGCCAGCAGTTTCCGGACTAGCGGGAGTCATGAGCAGTTCTTC
TRBV25-1,TRBJ1-3,few,-,CASSEFRGSGNTIYF,TGTGCCAGCAGTGAATTCAGGGGTTCTGGAAACACCATATATTTT
TRBV14,TRBJ2-3,few,TRBD2,CASSQGAGGTQYF,TGTGCCAGCAGCCAAGGGGCGGGAGGTACGCAGTATTTT
TRBV12-3/TRBV12-4,TRBJ1-5,-,-,CASSKNRGAQHF,TGTGCCAGCAGTAAAAATCGGGGGGCCCAGCATTTT
TRBV18,TRBJ2-7,-,-,CASSPVSATYEQYF,TGTGCCAGCTCACCAGTCTCCGCCACCTACGAGCAGTACTTC
TRBV29-1,TRBJ1-1,few,-,CSVESAAGLNTEAFF,TGCAGCGTTGAAAGCGCGGCAGGGTTGAACACTGAAGCTTTCTTT
TRBV6-1,TRBJ2-1,few,TRBD1,CASSDPGQARGEQFF,TGTGCCAGCAGTGACCCGGGACAGGCCCGGGGTGAGCAGTTCTTC
TRBV20-1,TRBJ2-7,few,-,CSATRDPNEQYF,TGCAGTGCTACCCGGGACCCCAACGAGCAGTACTTC
TRBV19,TRBJ2-5,-,-,CASRGTALETQYF,TGTGCCAGTAGAGGGACGGCCCTAGAGACCCAGTACTTC
TRBV20-1,TRBJ2-3,-,-,CSARVLGVDTQYF,TGCAGTGCTAGAGTGCTGGGTGTAGATACGCAGTATTTT
TRBV2,TRBJ2-2,-,-,CASIPRDTGELFF,TGTGCCAGCATTCCCCGGGACACCGGGGAGCTGTTTTTT
TRBV5-1,TRBJ2-1,few,TRBD2,CASSLELRTSGNNEQFF,TGCGCCAGCAGCTTGGAGCTGCGGACTAGCGGGAACAATGAGCAGTTCTTC
TRBV5-1,TRBJ2-3,many,-,CASSLREIGTDTQYF,TGCGCCAGCAGCTTGAGGGAGATAGGCACAGATACGCAGTATTTT
TRBV5-6,TRBJ1-1,-,-,CASTSRGRRTEAFF,TGTGCCAGCACATCACGGGGGCGACGAACTGAAGCTTTCTTT